This T cell receptor beta chain was found in a study of vaccination and CD4 T cells after COVID-19 (dated by TCRdb to 2022 to 2024). With regard to the full study: SARS-CoV-2 positivity had been established in the convalescent patients by nasal swab PCR, and mild disease was recorded in about 9 of these patients and severe disease in one. In the convalescent cohort there were six males and four females, among whom were two Hispanic individuals, seven Caucasians, two Asians and one multiracial person. Each participant got two doses of either the Pfizer-BioNTech BNT162b2 vaccine (n=8) or the Moderna mRNA-1273 vaccine (n=2). Post-COVID blood samples were collected from convalescent patients a median of around 100 days after diagnosis, with a range of roughly 30 to 161 days. Post-vaccine blood samples were collected a median of approximately 72 days after the second vaccine dose, ranging from about 13 to 250 days. Three convalescent patients gave samples both early after vaccination (day 14) and late after vaccination (days 161 to 241). Overlapping spike peptide pools from SARS-CoV-2 and from the common cold coronaviruses HCoV-NL63, HCoV-OC43 and HCoV-229E were used as culture stimuli. In control cultures, a CEFX viral epitope pool was used as positive control, an HIV-1 Nef peptide pool was used as negative control, or no peptide was added. In 9 to 11 COVID-19 convalescent patients and a handful of infection-naive healthy vaccine recipients, researchers compared the spike-specific CD4+ TCR repertoire from before mRNA vaccination with the repertoire from after.

The study at large found these results: Of the vaccine-specific clones found in convalescent patients, nearly all (304 of 307) were mono-reactive for SARS-CoV-2 spike instead of being cross-reactive with common cold coronaviruses. Among convalescent patients, a median 86.3% of the SARS-CoV-2-reactive clones seen after vaccination appeared only after vaccination, which suggests priming specific to the vaccine. The median number of SARS-CoV-2-reactive clonotypes rose from approximately 20 after infection to roughly 38 after vaccination, but the change was not significant. The number of convalescent patients in the study was relatively small, and the study did not examine early timepoints following natural infection.

Inclusive of the bounding cysteine and phenylalanine, the CDR3 is 13 residues long. The sequence is cut down to CDR3 DNA, 39 bases in frame from base 1. Taken from the germline V gene (reference sequence), the CDR1 and CDR2 loops are MNHEY and SMNVEV. V drops 3 bases and J drops 7 bases, leaving 12 bases in between. The sample's time point label is to be understood as: late sampling 161 to 241 days after vaccination in a few convalescent patients. This specimen's treatment or condition label, interpreted: roughly 10-day PBMC culture with coronavirus spike peptide pools or control peptides (ViraFEST assay). The ViraFEST assay was used in the study, in which antigen-specific T cells were expanded with peptide pools and expanded clonotypes were subsequently identified by TCR sequencing. The convalescent patients' positive SARS-CoV-2 PCR tests fell between March and December 2020, which was before the Alpha, Beta and Delta variants emerged in the United States. Each well held two million PBMCs cultured with roughly 10 ug/ml peptide pools in IMDM containing 5% human AB serum and 7.5 to 10 IU/ml IL-2. Half of the culture medium was replaced with fresh IL-2-containing medium on days 3 and 7. After around 11 days of culture, CD4+ T cells were isolated by negative selection using the EasySep CD4+ T cell isolation kit. PBMCs were separated from whole blood using Ficoll-Paque Plus gradient centrifugation and then either used fresh or cryopreserved at -140C. Culture conditions were generally each tested in triplicate wells.

In its sample, this clonotype was seen a few times. This receptor's antigen is unknown. No per-base quality is available; no much larger clone lies one base away. The method was PCR. DNA from cultured CD4+ T cells was subjected to TCR sequencing with the Oncomine TCR Beta short-read assay at the Johns Hopkins FTIC core. Genomic DNA was extracted from the cultured CD4+ T cells with the QIAamp micro DNA kit. Oncomine TCR Beta libraries made from cultured CD4+ T cells were pooled using unique dual indexes and sequenced on an Illumina iSeq 100. The paper's processing steps were these. Non-productive sequences were removed, and CDR3s that did not start with C, did not end with F or W, or were shorter than 7 amino acids were discarded. The MANAFEST web application was used to identify antigen-specific clonotypes by comparing peptide-stimulated wells against reference wells and other culture wells. Positive clones required FDR below 0.05, an odds ratio above 5, and productive frequency above 0.1% in at least two of three replicate wells. A clonotype was classed as cross-reactive if the clonotype showed significant expansion both in SARS-CoV-2 spike wells and in at least one common cold coronavirus spike condition. Similarity between CDR3 sequences was evaluated in R version 3.6.1 using Levenshtein distances (stringdist) and unrooted phylogenetic trees (ape). Using fastp at Q25 and MiXCR, TCRdb reprocessed the public reads and kept productive beta chains. Each CDR3 protein appears once, grouped with its most common genes and DNA. The V and J calls here are based on TCRdb, not the publication. The sample records approximately 18,000 distinct CDR3 sequences, 44% of which are singletons. The ten largest clones take up about a sixth of the sample.

This TCR was sampled from a human donor who had recovered from COVID-19. Sequenced material: CD4+ T cells from blood, cultured in vitro, taken about 7 months after SARS-CoV-2 vaccination. This sequence uses TRBV27 and TRBJ1-2; TRBD1 might be the D gene, on 5 matching bases. CDR3 reads: CASSFGGSRGYTF. At the DNA level, the sequence is TGTGCCAGCAGTTTTGGGGGGTCGCGTGGCTACACCTTC.